These T cell receptor beta chains were read from a single sample in a study of cytomegalovirus exposure and HLA in healthy donors. Clones were sequenced by immunoSEQ multiplex PCR, and TCRdb holds only the in-frame ones, with some missing. Among about 180,000 clones listed, more than 75% were seen once. The specimen sequenced was PBMCs. These receptors all come from a man aged 18 to 30 in good health and CMV-seropositive. Each CDR3 is given without its conserved first and last residue.

TRBJ2-7	TRBV6-6	ASSLDRLTYEQY
TRBJ2-7	TRBV19	ASRLTSSSPYEQY
TRBJ1-2	TRBV19	ASMEGYYGYT
TRBJ2-2	TRBV19	ASSIARHRELF
TRBJ2-7	TRBV2	ASSRTLSSYEQY
TRBJ2-7	TRBV5-6	ASSFGDSYEQY
TRBJ1-5	TRBV5-6	ASSWGTGAQPQH
TRBJ2-5	TRBV7-2	ASSRMMGHQETQY
TRBJ1-5	TRBV7-8	ASSPAGSLTYSNQPQH
TRBJ2-5	TRBV4-3	ASSQGLQETQY
TRBJ2-7	TRBV27	ASTSGTAEQY
TRBJ2-7	TRBV10-3	AISGLLLAGDRYEQY
TRBJ2-1	TRBV13	ASSSYFRSNAGAYNEQF
TRBJ1-2	TRBV5-6	ASSAGQEVYNYGYT
TRBJ1-2	TRBV6-4	ASSDVQYGYT
TRBJ1-4	TRBV4-1	ASSQDWVGANEKLF
TRBJ1-1	TRBV29-1	STSRQGRTEAF
TRBJ2-5	TRBV5-6	ASSSGQGPKTQY
TRBJ1-2	TRBV18	ASSPPQGGYGYT
TRBJ2-7	TRBV6-4	ASSARGPWGREQY
TRBJ1-1	TRBV7-2	ASSFQQGLSTEAF
TRBJ2-7	TRBV11-2	ASSTGTGGYEQY
TRBJ2-2	TRBV2	ASDTFGQRGLGELF
TRBJ2-7	TRBV10-2	AGGQAGYEQY
TRBJ2-3	TRBV25-1	ASGRGDTQY
TRBJ1-1	TRBV6-1	ASAWRGTEAF
TRBJ1-4	TRBV20-1	SAQGEKLF
TRBJ2-7	TRBV5-6	ASSIQGGYEQY
TRBJ2-3	TRBV19	ASSIGGPGQGKTDTQY
TRBJ2-2	TRBV4-1	ASSHHRPGHRRNTGELF
TRBJ1-2	TRBV7-8	ASSLPDRGYGYT
TRBJ1-3	TRBV6-1	ASSDGGAISGNTIY
TRBJ1-2	TRBV7-9	ASSLRQGEGYT
TRBJ1-2	TRBV7-2	ASSPEWQGAGGYT
TRBJ2-1	TRBV7-2	ASSRDRGYEQF
TRBJ1-1	TRBV7-9	ASSLDLGTVTHSEAF
TRBJ1-1	TRBV18	ASSPGAPGTEAF